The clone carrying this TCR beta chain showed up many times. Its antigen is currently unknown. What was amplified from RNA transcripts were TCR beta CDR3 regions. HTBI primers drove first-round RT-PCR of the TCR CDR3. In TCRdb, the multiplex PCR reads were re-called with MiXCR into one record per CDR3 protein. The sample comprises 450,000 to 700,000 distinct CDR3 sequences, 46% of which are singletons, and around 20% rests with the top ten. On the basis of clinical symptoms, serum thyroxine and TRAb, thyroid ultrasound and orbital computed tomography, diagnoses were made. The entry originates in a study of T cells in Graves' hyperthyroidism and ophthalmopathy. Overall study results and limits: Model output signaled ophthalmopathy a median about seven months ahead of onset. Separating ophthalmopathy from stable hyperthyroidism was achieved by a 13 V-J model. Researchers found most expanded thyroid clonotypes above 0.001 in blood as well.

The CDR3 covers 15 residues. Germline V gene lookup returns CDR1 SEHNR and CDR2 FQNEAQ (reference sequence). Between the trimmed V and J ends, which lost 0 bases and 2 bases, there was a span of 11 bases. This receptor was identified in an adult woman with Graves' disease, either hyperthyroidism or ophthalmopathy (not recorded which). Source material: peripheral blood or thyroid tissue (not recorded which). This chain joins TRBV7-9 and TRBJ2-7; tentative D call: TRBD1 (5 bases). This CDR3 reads CASSLALGVPYEQYF. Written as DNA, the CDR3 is TGTGCCAGCAGCTTAGCCCTAGGGGTTCCCTACGAGCAGTACTTC.